These T cell receptor beta chains were read from a single sample in a study of blood T cell repertoires in COVID-19. The table came from immunoSEQ multiplex PCR; TCRdb's copy has only in-frame clones and leaves some out. Of around 160,000 clones detected, roughly 79% appear once; the ten largest clones hold roughly 8%. The sequencing sample was made of peripheral blood. The receptors were sampled from a human donor with acute or convalescent COVID-19. The donor label of this sample is uncertain. The CDR3 runs from the conserved cysteine through the conserved F or W. Part of the rows lack a size; the others show once, few, many or a class for expanded clones.

j_call clone_size v_call cdr3_length cdr3_aa
TRBJ1-1 NA TRBV5-4 16 CASSFPRAGRDTEAFF
TRBJ1-1 few TRBV6-5 14 CASSWGGEGTEAFF
TRBJ1-2 few TRBV5-6 15 CASSPPGTGVYGYTF
TRBJ1-5 once TRBV7-8 13 CASTTEGNQPQHF
TRBJ1-6 NA TRBV18 17 CASSPVEGGAGNSPLHF
TRBJ2-6 NA TRBV4-1 17 CASSQEDSFSGANVLTF
TRBJ1-5 few TRBV5-5 14 CASSLGVGAQPQHF
TRBJ1-2 once TRBV4-2 16 CASSQDFRTVYYGYTF
TRBJ2-1 NA TRBV29-1 16 CSVEGSSGGVYNEQFF
TRBJ2-3 once TRBV7-3 15 CASSSQLTGKNTQYF
TRBJ2-1 NA TRBV7-9 18 CASSPHNNRDRGRNEQFF
TRBJ2-3 NA TRBV6-4 16 CASSEKAGGRGDTQYF
TRBJ1-1 NA TRBV7-6 14 CASSAGPDKTEAFF
TRBJ1-1 NA TRBV12-3/TRBV12-4 13 CASSFTGGTEAFF
TRBJ2-7 NA TRBV9 13 CASSGSSAYEQYF
TRBJ1-5 once TRBV2 15 CASSPTGSGNQPQHF
TRBJ1-1 NA TRBV7-9 13 CASRDEGNTEAFF
TRBJ1-1 NA TRBV12-3/TRBV12-4 13 CASNLWDRGPGFF
TRBJ1-2 few TRBV5-1 17 CASSKAPQGSHSYGYTF